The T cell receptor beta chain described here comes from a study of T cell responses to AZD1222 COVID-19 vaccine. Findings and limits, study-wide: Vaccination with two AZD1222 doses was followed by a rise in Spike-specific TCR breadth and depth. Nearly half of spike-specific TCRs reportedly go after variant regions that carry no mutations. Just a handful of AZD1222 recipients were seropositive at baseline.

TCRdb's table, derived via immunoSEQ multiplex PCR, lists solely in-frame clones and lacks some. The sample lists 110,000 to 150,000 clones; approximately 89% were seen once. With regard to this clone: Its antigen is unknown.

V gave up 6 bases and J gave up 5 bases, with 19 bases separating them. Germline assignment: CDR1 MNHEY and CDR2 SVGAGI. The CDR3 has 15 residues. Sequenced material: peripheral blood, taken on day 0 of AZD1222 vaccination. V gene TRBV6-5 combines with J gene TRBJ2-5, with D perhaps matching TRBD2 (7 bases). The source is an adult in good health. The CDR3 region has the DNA TGTGCCAGCAGGCCCGGTGGGGGGGCTCGGGAGACCCAGTACTTC. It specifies CASRPGGGARETQYF.